This TCR beta chain was recovered during a study of CD8 T cells in ankylosing spondylitis. CDR1 and CDR2 (germline): LNHNV, YYDKDF (reference sequence). CDR3 length equals 14 residues. V gave up 0 bases and J gave up 6 bases, with 11 bases separating them. In its sample, this clonotype was seen a few times. Its antigen is currently unknown. In making TCR beta libraries, quantitative 5'-RACE with molecular barcodes was used. TCRdb independently ran MiXCR on the 5' RACE reads; one entry per CDR3 protein. This table has approximately 400,000 distinct CDR3 sequences, around 26% appearing once. Study results and caveats: Roughly eight highly homologous variants made up a TCR beta motif, and this motif appeared characteristic of ankylosing spondylitis blood.

The source material was blood, either unsorted or a sorted T cell fraction (not recorded which). This TCR came from a male donor with ankylosing spondylitis. The rearrangement links TRBV15 to TRBJ1-1, with D perhaps TRBD1 (5 bases). The CDR3 protein is CATSRDLGGPEAFF. Written as DNA, the CDR3 is TGTGCCACCAGCAGAGATCTCGGGGGTCCTGAAGCTTTCTTT.